This TCR beta chain came from a study of patients and donors after allogeneic stem cell transplantation. The germline V and J ends were trimmed by 2 bases and 7 bases, with 18 bases remaining between them. Germline assignment: CDR1 MNHNS and CDR2 SASEGT. The CDR3 length is 16 residues. Via MiXCR, TCRdb re-called the RT-PCR reads, giving one row per CDR3 protein. The sample has hundreds of thousands of distinct CDR3 sequences; about 14% are singletons. The TCR originated in a human donor who was either an allogeneic HSCT recipient or a stem cell or donor lymphocyte infusion donor (not recorded which). It is not recorded whose cells these are; they may come from a transplant donor. The sequenced material came from blood, either unsorted or a sorted T cell fraction (not recorded which). This sequence joins TRBV6-1 and TRBJ2-1, with D perhaps TRBD2 (7 bases). Here the CDR3 reads CASSENGGPSRNEQFF. The CDR3, as DNA: TGTGCCAGCAGTGAAAACGGGGGGCCCTCTCGGAATGAGCAGTTCTTC.